Presented here are 32 T cell receptor beta chains from one specimen sequenced in a study of vaccination and CD4 T cells after COVID-19. These receptors' antigens are unknown. Indicated treatment: approximately nine-day PBMC culture with coronavirus spike peptide pools or control peptides (ViraFEST assay). With the Oncomine TCR Beta short-read assay, DNA from cultured CD4+ T cells was sequenced. TCRdb re-called the PCR reads through MiXCR, storing one row per CDR3 protein. The data show fewer than 20,000 distinct CDR3 sequences, roughly 42% seen once. The starting material was CD4+ T cells from blood, cultured in vitro, obtained before SARS-CoV-2 vaccination. Receptors were obtained from a human donor who had recovered from COVID-19.

This chain connects TRBV20-1 to TRBJ2-5; 8 nucleotides agree with TRBD2. The CDR3 has 15 residues. The V and J ends lost 2 bases and 5 bases, in that order; junction bases with no gene match: 10. CDR1 and CDR2 (germline): DFQATT, SNEGSKA (reference sequence). The CDR3 loop is CSARTGLVEEETQYF. As DNA, the CDR3 is TGCAGTGCTAGAACGGGACTAGTGGAAGAGGAGACCCAGTACTTC.

This clonotype was counted a single time. The chain has TRBV12-3 or TRBV12-4 and TRBJ1-5; 7 bases map to TRBD1. The CDR3 contains 14 residues. The V segment lost 3 bases and the J segment 10 bases; nucleotides outside the gene matches: 9. The CDR3 nucleotides are TGTGCCAGCAGTTTTATTGAGGGGGCACGACCCCAGCATTTT. Its protein product is CASSFIEGARPQHF.

V is TRBV10-3 and J is TRBJ1-1, with a weak D call TRBD1 (5 bases). Germline CDR1 and CDR2: ENHRY and SYGVKD. Trimming took 3 bases from V and 1 from J, leaving 12 bases between them. The CDR3 has 15 residues. The CDR3 loop is CAISDPGRENTEAFF. The DNA for the CDR3 is TGTGCCATCAGTGACCCGGGCAGGGAGAACACTGAAGCTTTCTTT.

Here the CDR3 reads CASSYYGEVAEAFF. The DNA of the CDR3 is TGTGCCAGCAGCTATTATGGGGAGGTGGCTGAAGCTTTCTTT. The chain recombines TRBV11-1 with TRBJ1-1; D is unclear. This CDR3 comprises 14 residues. Trimming removed 4 bases at V and 6 bases at J, with 15 bases between. CDR1 and CDR2 (germline): SGHAT, FQDESV (reference sequence).

This chain uses TRBV7-9 with TRBJ1-1, with D maybe TRBD1 (5 bases). V lost 1 base, J lost 4 bases, and 16 bases lay in between. The CDR3 is made up of 16 amino acids. Germline V CDR1 and CDR2: SEHNR, FQNEAQ (reference sequence). The CDR3, as DNA: TGTGCCAGCAGCTTAGACTCATCCAGGGCGGTCACTGAAGCTTTCTTT. Translation gives CASSLDSSRAVTEAFF.

The genes are TRBV6-2 or TRBV6-3 and TRBJ2-7, with D tentatively TRBD1 (5 bases). This CDR3 contains 15 residues. CDR1 MNHEY and CDR2 SVGEGT come from the germline V gene. Deletions cut 7 bases from V and 0 bases from J, with 16 bases between. CDR3 loop: CASTSTDPPSYEQYF. The DNA of the CDR3 is TGTGCCAGCACCTCGACAGATCCTCCCTCCTACGAGCAGTACTTC.

The chain couples TRBV7-9 to TRBJ1-6; a weak D match, TRBD1 (5 bases). CDR1 is SEHNR and CDR2 is FQNEAQ in the germline V gene (reference sequence). Trimming stripped 5 bases from V and 9 bases from J, with 17 bases between. This CDR3 is 15 amino acids long. The CDR3 protein is CASSETQGSSSPLHF. CDR3 in DNA: TGTGCCAGCAGCGAGACGCAGGGCTCGAGTTCACCCCTCCACTTT.

This clonotype was observed a handful of times. The chain links TRBV23-1 to TRBJ2-2; D call uncertain. TRBV23-1 is filed as an ORF, its function uncertain. With 4 bases removed from V and 4 bases from J, the gap between germline ends came to 10 bases. The CDR3 consists of 14 residues. In DNA form, the CDR3 reads TGCGCCAGCAGTCCCCCCGGTCTCACCGGGGAGCTGTTTTTT. Protein: CASSPPGLTGELFF.

The V call is TRBV20-1, the J call TRBJ2-1; 10 nucleotides line up with TRBD1. The length of the CDR3 is 13 residues. With 5 bases clipped from V and 7 bases from J, the junction kept 5 bases outside the gene matches. Germline CDR1 reads DFQATT; CDR2 reads SNEGSKA (reference sequence). The CDR3 DNA is TGCAGTGCTCCGGGACAGGGGTGGAATGAGCAGTTCTTC. As protein: CSAPGQGWNEQFF.

This chain links TRBV6-5 with TRBJ1-2, with D unclear. CDR1 and CDR2 from the germline V gene are MNHEY and SVGAGI. CDR3 length: 15 amino acids. The ends were cut back, 0 bases at V and 0 bases at J, with 8 bases in the middle. The CDR3 here is CASSYSRGTNYGYTF. The CDR3 nucleotides are TGTGCCAGCAGTTACTCGCGGGGTACTAACTATGGCTACACCTTC.

This clonotype has only one observation. V gene TRBV6-2 or TRBV6-3 combines with J gene TRBJ1-6; the D is unclear. Germline-derived CDR1 and CDR2 are MNHEY and SVGEGT. The CDR3 is made up of 13 amino acids. Trimming stripped 8 bases from V and 6 bases from J, with 11 bases between. CDR3 sequence: CASRDGSNSPLHF. In DNA, the CDR3 is TGTGCCAGCCGAGACGGGTCTAATTCACCCCTCCACTTT.

The chain carries TRBV28 and TRBJ2-5; D is possibly TRBD1 or TRBD2 (5 bases each). The V gene lost 6 bases and the J gene lost 9 bases, with 14 bases spanning the gap. The V gene's germline CDR1 is MDHEN and CDR2 SYDVKM. The CDR3 contains 12 residues. As DNA, the CDR3 is TGTGCCAGCAGCCCTCAGAGGGGCCCCCAGTACTTC. Residues: CASSPQRGPQYF.

V gene TRBV6-2 or TRBV6-3 combines with J gene TRBJ1-5; 9 bases are a match to TRBD1. Per the germline V gene, CDR1 is MNHEY and CDR2 is SVGEGT. The length of the CDR3 is 17 residues. V lost 4 bases, J lost 6 bases, and 13 bases stayed unmatched. The CDR3 reads CASSFTSGTGLRQPQHF. The CDR3 region has the DNA TGTGCCAGCAGTTTCACGTCCGGGACAGGGTTGCGTCAGCCCCAGCATTTT.

The sample holds a few counts of this clonotype. V gene TRBV19 combines with J gene TRBJ1-5, with a weak D call TRBD1 (5 bases). The CDR3 sequence is 14 residues long. Germline CDR1 LNHDA, CDR2 SQIVND (reference sequence). With 5 bases removed from V and 4 bases from J, the gap between germline ends came to 12 bases. The CDR3 sequence: CASSGDSENQPQHF. The CDR3 coding sequence is TGTGCCAGTAGTGGCGACAGCGAGAATCAGCCCCAGCATTTT.

This clonotype has only a few counts. For the CDR3, the DNA is TGTGCCAGTAGTATAGTATCGTCCGGGTACCAAGAGACCCAGTACTTC. It specifies CASSIVSSGYQETQYF. The chain joins TRBV19 to TRBJ2-5; D is unclear. V dropped 1 base and J dropped 0 bases, with 12 bases sitting between them. Germline values: CDR1 LNHDA, CDR2 SQIVND (reference sequence). The CDR3 is 16 residues long.

The gene calls are TRBV6-1 and TRBJ1-4; no firm D call. The CDR3 has 15 residues. Between the trimmed V and J ends, which lost 5 bases and 8 bases, there was a span of 18 bases. Germline V CDR1 and CDR2: MNHNS, SASEGT. The CDR3 DNA reads as TGTGCCAGCAGTCCCACACGTATATGGCCGGAAAAACTGTTTTTT. It encodes CASSPTRIWPEKLFF.

Regarding this clonotype: A read error may account for a junction end that differs from germline. The V gene is TRBV15, the J gene TRBJ2-7, with D maybe TRBD2 (5 bases). CDR3 length: 12 amino acids. In germline, CDR1 is LNHNV, CDR2 YYDKDF (reference sequence). This CDR3 reads CATSRDYAGRDF. CDR3 in DNA: TGTGCCACCAGCAGAGATTACGCGGGTAGGGACTTC.

This clonotype was detected once. V gene TRBV15 combines with J gene TRBJ2-3; 7 positions agree with TRBD1. V shed 1 base and J 4 bases; nucleotides not matched to a gene: 5. This CDR3 comprises 15 residues. From germline, CDR1 is LNHNV and CDR2 YYDKDF (reference sequence). This chain's CDR3 is CATSRGDRVADTQYF. CDR3 DNA sequence: TGTGCCACCAGCAGAGGCGACAGGGTAGCAGATACGCAGTATTTT.

In this sample, this clonotype turned up a few times. The chain employs TRBV20-1 and TRBJ1-4, with TRBD1 matching 9 bases. After removal of 5 bases from V and 4 bases from J, the junction contained 5 bases not matched to a gene. The CDR3 covers 14 residues. The germline CDR1 and CDR2 sequences are DFQATT and SNEGSKA (reference sequence). CDR3 in DNA: TGCAGTGCTCGTAGACAGGGGGGTAATGAAAAACTGTTTTTT. The encoded protein is CSARRQGGNEKLFF.

CDR3 sequence: CSAPMGGEETQYF. The CDR3 region has the DNA TGCAGTGCTCCGATGGGGGGGGAAGAGACCCAGTACTTC. The rearrangement links TRBV20-1 to TRBJ2-5, with 7 bases matching TRBD2. This CDR3 spans 13 amino acids. Germline values: CDR1 DFQATT, CDR2 SNEGSKA (reference sequence). Trimming removed 5 bases from V and 3 bases from J; junction bases left unmatched: 6.

The chain carries TRBV6-1 and TRBJ2-7; a possible D gene is TRBD1 (6 bases). V lost 4 bases to trimming and J lost 0 bases, with 10 bases between them. The CDR3 is 14 amino acids. Germline CDR1 and CDR2: MNHNS and SASEGT. Written as DNA, the CDR3 is TGTGCCAGCAGTGGAAGGGGGAGCTCCTACGAGCAGTACTTC. This sequence encodes CASSGRGSSYEQYF.

CDR3 residues: CASSRTGEETQYF. In DNA form, the CDR3 reads TGCGCCAGCAGTCGGACAGGGGAAGAGACCCAGTACTTC. The chain couples TRBV5-1 to TRBJ2-5; 9 nucleotides agree with TRBD1. Germline assignment: CDR1 SGHRS and CDR2 YFSETQ. Trimming at V came to 5 bases and at J to 3 bases, leaving 2 bases not matched to a gene. The CDR3 is 13 residues long.

The gene calls are TRBV7-2 and TRBJ2-3, with 12 nucleotides matching TRBD1. V was clipped by 0 bases and J by 4 bases; unmatched bases: 2. The CDR3 has 16 amino acids. The germline CDR1 and CDR2 sequences are SGHTA and FQGNSA. In DNA form, the CDR3 reads TGTGCCAGCAGCTTAGCGGGGACAGGGGGCCCAGATACGCAGTATTTT. Translation gives CASSLAGTGGPDTQYF.

This clonotype was seen more than once but under ten times. The CDR3 DNA reads TGTGCCAGCAGCTTGCCGACAGGGGGATACAATGAGCAGTTCTTC. It encodes CASSLPTGGYNEQFF. This sequence joins TRBV7-2 and TRBJ2-1, with 9 positions matching TRBD1. The trim removed 3 bases at V and 4 bases at J, leaving 4 bases unmatched. CDR3 length: 15 amino acids. Germline assignment: CDR1 SGHTA and CDR2 FQGNSA.

This chain links TRBV5-1 with TRBJ2-2; 8 nucleotides align to TRBD1. V shed 3 bases, J shed 4 bases, and the junction held 5 bases outside the gene matches. In germline, CDR1 is SGHRS, CDR2 YFSETQ. The CDR3 consists of 15 residues. As DNA, the CDR3 is TGCGCCAGCAGCTCTTCCGGGACAGGCACCGGGGAGCTGTTTTTT. Its protein is CASSSSGTGTGELFF. Drawing the rest from reference TRBV5-1 and TRBJ2-2, the complete variable domain is KAGVTQTPRYLIKTRGQQVTLSCSPISGHRSVSWYQQTPGQGLQFLFEYFSETQRNKGNFPGRFSGRQFSNSRSEMNVSTLELGDSALYLCASSSSGTGTGELFFGEGSRLTVL.

The chain employs TRBV19 and TRBJ1-2; D unresolved. The CDR3 length is 12 residues. The germline V and J ends were trimmed by 8 bases and 1 base, with 8 bases remaining between them. CDR1 and CDR2 (germline): LNHDA, SQIVND (reference sequence). The CDR3 coding sequence is TGTGCCAGTTTGGTTGTTAACTATGGCTACACCTTC. This gives the protein CASLVVNYGYTF.

There are a few counts of this clonotype. This rearrangement joins TRBV11-2 to TRBJ1-1; D is unresolved. This CDR3 has 13 amino acids. V dropped 5 bases and J dropped 4 bases, with 11 bases sitting between them. Germline-derived CDR1 and CDR2 are SGHAT and FQNNGV. CDR3 sequence (DNA): TGTGCCAGCAGCCCCGAACGGGGCACTGAAGCTTTCTTT. This translates into CASSPERGTEAFF.

V is TRBV28 and J is TRBJ2-3; D is perhaps TRBD2 (7 bases). This CDR3 contains 21 residues. The V gene lost 2 bases and the J gene lost 0 bases, with 27 bases spanning the gap. Per the germline V gene, CDR1 is MDHEN and CDR2 is SYDVKM. This CDR3 reads CASSLNPSGDLQRGSTDTQYF. As DNA, the CDR3 is TGTGCCAGCAGTTTAAACCCGTCAGGGGATTTACAGCGGGGTAGCACAGATACGCAGTATTTT.

V is TRBV20-1 and J is TRBJ2-3, with D possibly matching TRBD2 (6 bases). The CDR3 length is 10 residues. Looked up from germline, CDR1 is DFQATT and CDR2 is SNEGSKA (reference sequence). Trimming shortened V by 8 bases and J by 6 bases, and 9 bases separated the two germline ends. The CDR3 region has the DNA TGCAGTTTAGGGAGGGATACGCAGTATTTT. Translating it yields CSLGRDTQYF.

This clonotype is labeled as medium-sized (0.01 to 0.1%). The chain employs TRBV7-9 and TRBJ1-2; 8 bases agree with TRBD1. The CDR3 extends over 14 amino acids. In germline, CDR1 is SEHNR, CDR2 FQNEAQ (reference sequence). Trimming cost V 5 bases and J 2 bases; bases outside gene matches: 4. The CDR3 region is CASSPRTGNYGYTF. The CDR3 nucleotides read TGTGCCAGCAGCCCACGGACAGGGAACTATGGCTACACCTTC.

This chain uses TRBV19 with TRBJ1-5; D uncertain. The CDR3 loop spans 13 amino acids. V was trimmed by 1 base and J by 5 bases, leaving 6 bases between them. CDR1 LNHDA and CDR2 SQIVND come from the germline V gene (reference sequence). This chain's CDR3 is CASSIAPDQPQHF. CDR3 bases: TGTGCCAGTAGTATAGCCCCAGATCAGCCCCAGCATTTT.

In its sample, this clonotype was seen a few times. The J gene is TRBJ2-5, the V gene TRBV6-2 or TRBV6-3; tentatively, D is TRBD2 (6 bases). Per germline, CDR1 MNHEY and CDR2 SVGEGT. The CDR3 covers 16 residues. Trimming removed 6 bases at V and 2 bases at J, with 19 bases between. The DNA of the CDR3 is TGTGCCAGCAGACCCACCGGGGGTTCCGGTCAAGAGACCCAGTACTTC. It is translated as CASRPTGGSGQETQYF.